This is a list of T cell receptor beta chains from one sample in a study of OX40 agonist ivuxolimab in advanced cancers. Profiled with immunoSEQ multiplex PCR; TCRdb holds only in-frame clones, not every one. The table shows 48,000 or so clones, with roughly 92% occurring only once. Sequencing was performed on CD4+ or CD8+ T cells sorted from blood, taken in a trial of the OX40 agonist ivuxolimab. Receptor source: an adult with an advanced solid tumor such as melanoma, head and neck, liver or kidney cancer. Both conserved end residues are part of each CDR3. D genes are given only for firm matches. The size field is filled for only some rows; it gives once, few, many or a size class.

clone size: NA; V gene: TRBV7-9; J gene: TRBJ2-7; D gene: NA; CDR3 protein: CASSPTGRPEQYF; CDR3 DNA: TGTGCCAGCAGCCCCACCGGGCGACCCGAGCAGTACTTC
clone size: NA; V gene: TRBV19; J gene: TRBJ2-7; D gene: TRBD2; CDR3 protein: CASSPRTSGSHEQYF; CDR3 DNA: TGTGCCAGTAGTCCCCGGACTAGCGGATCCCACGAGCAGTACTTC
clone size: NA; V gene: TRBV28; J gene: TRBJ1-5; D gene: NA; CDR3 protein: CASSFPGYSNQPQHF; CDR3 DNA: TGTGCCAGCAGTTTTCCAGGGTACAGCAATCAGCCCCAGCATTTT
clone size: NA; V gene: TRBV19; J gene: TRBJ2-5; D gene: TRBD2; CDR3 protein: CASSIGLADIETQYF; CDR3 DNA: TGTGCCAGTAGTATTGGACTAGCGGATATAGAGACCCAGTACTTC
clone size: NA; V gene: TRBV11-2; J gene: TRBJ1-5; D gene: TRBD1; CDR3 protein: CASSSDREWSQHF; CDR3 DNA: TGTGCCAGCAGCTCGGACAGGGAATGGTCCCAGCATTTT
clone size: NA; V gene: TRBV25-1; J gene: TRBJ2-2; D gene: NA; CDR3 protein: CASSGSGELFF; CDR3 DNA: TGTGCCAGTTCAGGGTCCGGGGAGCTGTTTTTT
clone size: NA; V gene: TRBV5-1; J gene: TRBJ2-2; D gene: NA; CDR3 protein: CASSSWQGATGELFF; CDR3 DNA: TGCGCCAGCAGCTCGTGGCAGGGCGCCACCGGGGAGCTGTTTTTT
clone size: NA; V gene: TRBV30; J gene: TRBJ2-7; D gene: NA; CDR3 protein: CAWSVRVAIEQYF; CDR3 DNA: TGTGCCTGGAGTGTACGGGTAGCGATCGAGCAGTACTTC
clone size: NA; V gene: TRBV9; J gene: TRBJ1-1; D gene: TRBD1; CDR3 protein: CASSKTGMNTEAFF; CDR3 DNA: TGTGCCAGCAGCAAGACAGGGATGAACACTGAAGCTTTCTTT
clone size: once; V gene: TRBV28; J gene: TRBJ2-1; D gene: TRBD1; CDR3 protein: CASSSTGTGANEQFF; CDR3 DNA: TGTGCCAGCAGTTCCACCGGGACAGGGGCCAATGAGCAGTTCTTC
clone size: NA; V gene: TRBV6-5; J gene: TRBJ2-7; D gene: NA; CDR3 protein: CASSYKGSSYEQYF; CDR3 DNA: TGTGCCAGCAGTTACAAGGGGAGCTCCTACGAGCAGTACTTC
clone size: NA; V gene: TRBV30; J gene: TRBJ1-1; D gene: NA; CDR3 protein: CAWKSGMNTEAFF; CDR3 DNA: TGTGCCTGGAAATCAGGGATGAACACTGAAGCTTTCTTT
clone size: NA; V gene: TRBV7-2; J gene: TRBJ2-1; D gene: NA; CDR3 protein: CASSLLMAAGILGNEQFF; CDR3 DNA: TGTGCCAGCAGCTTACTGATGGCGGCAGGGATCCTAGGGAATGAGCAGTTCTTC